This TCR beta chain was found in a study of blood T cell repertoires in COVID-19 (dated by TCRdb to the early 2020s). With respect to the entire study: The collaborator samples originated in the United States, Italy and Spain and spanned the acute and convalescent phases of COVID-19. Where available, HLA class I and class II types were taken from metadata supplied by the sample provider and were not determined by assay-based typing. The repertoires were released in a freely available public database meant as a resource for research on the immune response to SARS-CoV-2. Samples were obtained from the ongoing ImmuneRACE study (first 160 participants) and from about 1,300 subjects provided by 6 global collaborators. Subjects who had been exposed to COVID-19, were actively infected with it, or had recovered from it provided the deeply sampled blood TCRbeta repertoires that made up the dataset. The prospective study material was composed of cDNA or gDNA derived from T cells, B-cell-depleted T cells, or PBMCs. The sample metadata nearly always contained a de-identified subject ID, COVID-19 status, age in years and sex. Broad study findings and their caveats: The quantity of clinical and demographic metadata differed by source and by participant and was supplied without curation.

TCRbeta CDR3 regions were amplified from genomic DNA using the immunoSEQ Assay, a bias-controlled multiplex PCR. The original pipeline was this. Nucleated cell counts per sample were estimated from amplification of reference gene primers within the assay. Sequence reads were collapsed and filtered to measure the absolute abundance of every unique TCRbeta CDR3 rearrangement. For each sample, productive Simpson clonality was calculated as the square root of Simpson's diversity index across productive rearrangements. This immuneACCESS table, as held by TCRdb, lists in-frame sequences with V and J called but not all clones. Of the missing ones, under half trace to an unresolved V gene in checked studies; the others have no known cause. The DNA gave D and trimming, while V, J and clone size come from that table. The sample includes 250,000 to 300,000 clones, with 82% observed a single time. The ten most abundant clones make up around 3.2% of the sample.

Each collaborating institution followed its own protocols to collect whole blood in K2EDTA tubes. Collaborator samples were shipped for TCRbeta analysis as frozen whole blood, isolated PBMCs, or DNA extracted from either sample type. As to this clone: What antigen it recognizes has not been identified. No much larger clone exists at a distance of one base, and base qualities are not known.

The TCR comes from a woman aged 18-29 years with acute or convalescent COVID-19. The sequencing sample was made of peripheral blood.

The CDR3 corresponds to CASSHTRDKNTEAFF. The DNA reads as follows: TGTGCCAGCAGCCATACTAGGGACAAGAACACTGAAGCTTTCTTT. The chain is assembled from TRBV7-2 and TRBJ1-1, and perhaps TRBD1 as D gene, on 6 matching bases. Looking up the germline V gene yields CDR1 SGHTA and CDR2 FQGNSA. Between the V and J ends, shortened by 5 bases and 1 base respectively, the junction contains 14 bases. The CDR3, cysteine through phenylalanine, is 15 amino acids long. Just the 45-base CDR3 DNA is kept, in frame starting at base 1. The reference TRBV7-2 and TRBJ1-1 proteins fill in what lies around the CDR3, so the full variable domain reads GAGVSQSPSNKVTEKGKDVELRCDPISGHTALYWYRQSLGQGLEFLIYFQGNSAPDKSGLPSDRFSAERTGGSVSTLTIQRTQQEDSAVYLCASSHTRDKNTEAFFGQGTRLTVV.